This TCR beta chain was recovered during a study of identical twins' blood T cells. As to this clonotype: This clone may be a read error of a much larger clone one base away.

TCRdb independently ran MiXCR on the 5' RACE reads; one entry per CDR3 protein. The sample contains 300,000 to 400,000 distinct CDR3 sequences, roughly 27% of which appear only once. CDR1 is ENHRY and CDR2 is SYGVKD in the germline V gene. The CDR3 consists of 13 residues. Sequencing was done on a sample of PBMCs. This sequence joins TRBV10-3 and TRBJ1-4, with 7 bases aligning to TRBD1. The sequence was collected from a woman between 18 and 49 years old in good health. Here the CDR3 reads CAISDRGNEKLVF. The CDR3 nucleotides are TGTGCCATCAGTGACAGGGGGAATGAAAAACTGGTTTTT.